This TCR beta chain was documented in a study of T cell responses to AZD1222 COVID-19 vaccine. Study-level results: Spike-spanning, vaccine-associated CD4 TCRs were dominant at 160-218 and 743-854. The number of AZD1222 recipients seropositive at baseline was only 5 to 7. Donors, mostly white British, included more females; clonal diversity was possibly underestimated. Breadth and depth of Spike-specific TCRs rose after two AZD1222 doses.

Of note for this clone: What it binds is unknown.

The germline V and J ends were trimmed by 6 bases and 5 bases, with 10 bases remaining between them. CDR1 and CDR2 from the germline V gene are ENHRY and SYGVKD. This CDR3 comprises 12 residues. Assay used: immunoSEQ multiplex PCR; TCRdb lists only in-frame clones, some missing. The table has roughly 78,000 clones, about 82% seen once; the top ten hold about 3%. The sample consisted of peripheral blood, taken on day 0 of AZD1222 vaccination. J is TRBJ1-2 and V is TRBV10-3; D gene uncertain. This TCR came from an adult in good health. CDR3 sequence (DNA): TGTGCCATCAGGGCCGGTCAGTATGGCTACACCTTC. Translating it yields CAIRAGQYGYTF.